This TCR beta chain was identified during a study of cytomegalovirus exposure and HLA in healthy donors. Notes on this clone: Its specificity is not known.

Study-wide results and limits: Associated with cytomegalovirus, according to the listing, were 150 to 200 TCR beta chains. TCR beta V segments were, for the most part, productive about 87% or about 30% of the time in an earlier analysis.

The PCR used 60 Vbeta and 13 Jbeta primers. Generated by immunoSEQ multiplex PCR, the TCRdb table keeps only in-frame clones and is missing some. The table shows around 200,000 clones, with roughly 89% occurring only once. V was trimmed by 7 bases and J by 0 bases, leaving 7 bases between them. Germline CDR1 SGHDT, CDR2 YYEEEE. CDR3 length: 12 amino acids. This receptor was taken from a young woman in good health and CMV-seronegative. This sequence joins TRBV5-6 and TRBJ1-1; D is unclear. Sequencing used PBMCs. CDR3 nucleotides: TGTGCCAGCCTAAGAATGAACACTGAAGCTTTCTTT. This gives the protein CASLRMNTEAFF.